This T cell receptor (beta chain) is drawn from a study of technical replicates of blood from a few donors. Generated by immunoSEQ multiplex PCR, the TCRdb table keeps only in-frame clones and is missing some. The data hold approximately 53,000 clones, with roughly 95% observed a single time. After removal of 6 bases from V and 6 bases from J, the junction contained 14 bases not matched to a gene. This CDR3 has 16 amino acids. CDR1 and CDR2 (germline): MNHNY, SVGAGI (reference sequence). The chain uses TRBV6-6 and TRBJ2-7; 10 bases are shared with TRBD1. The sample consisted of T cells isolated from PBMCs. The TCR comes from a human donor in good health. The CDR3 coding sequence is TGTGCCAGCAGGAGCAGGGACAGGGGCCTGGCAGCCGAGCAGTACTTC. Amino acids: CASRSRDRGLAAEQYF.